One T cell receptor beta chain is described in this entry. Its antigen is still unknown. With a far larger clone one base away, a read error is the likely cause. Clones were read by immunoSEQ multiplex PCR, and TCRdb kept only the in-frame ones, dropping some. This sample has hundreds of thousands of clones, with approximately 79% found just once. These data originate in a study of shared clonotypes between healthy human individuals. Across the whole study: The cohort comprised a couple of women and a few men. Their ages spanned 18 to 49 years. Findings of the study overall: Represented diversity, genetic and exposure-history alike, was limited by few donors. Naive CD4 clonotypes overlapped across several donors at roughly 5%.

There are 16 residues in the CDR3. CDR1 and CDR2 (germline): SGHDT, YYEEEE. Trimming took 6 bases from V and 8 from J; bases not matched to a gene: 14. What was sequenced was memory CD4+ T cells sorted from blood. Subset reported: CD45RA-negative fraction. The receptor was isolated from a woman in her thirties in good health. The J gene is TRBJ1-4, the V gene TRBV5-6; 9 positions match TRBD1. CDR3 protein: CASTKSTGGKDEKLFF. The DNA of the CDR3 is TGTGCCAGCACCAAATCGACAGGGGGTAAAGACGAAAAACTGTTTTTT.